This T cell receptor (beta chain) came from a study of shared clonotypes between healthy human individuals. Germline V gene sequence: CDR1 SQVTM, CDR2 ANQGSEA. This CDR3 contains 15 residues. V gave up 4 bases and J gave up 1 base, with 13 bases separating them. Method: immunoSEQ multiplex PCR; TCRdb's copy keeps in-frame clones and lacks some. The repertoire has 550,000 to 700,000 clones, around four fifths of them found once; the top ten carry 1.5% to 2%. Sequenced: memory CD4+ T cells sorted from blood. Subset indicated: CD45RA-negative fraction. The receptor comes from a woman aged 25 to 39 in good health. This chain joins TRBV29-1 and TRBJ2-2; D call uncertain. CDR3 sequence: CSVVLGGMNTGELFF. The CDR3 DNA sequence: TGCAGCGTTGTCCTTGGCGGAATGAACACCGGGGAGCTGTTTTTT.